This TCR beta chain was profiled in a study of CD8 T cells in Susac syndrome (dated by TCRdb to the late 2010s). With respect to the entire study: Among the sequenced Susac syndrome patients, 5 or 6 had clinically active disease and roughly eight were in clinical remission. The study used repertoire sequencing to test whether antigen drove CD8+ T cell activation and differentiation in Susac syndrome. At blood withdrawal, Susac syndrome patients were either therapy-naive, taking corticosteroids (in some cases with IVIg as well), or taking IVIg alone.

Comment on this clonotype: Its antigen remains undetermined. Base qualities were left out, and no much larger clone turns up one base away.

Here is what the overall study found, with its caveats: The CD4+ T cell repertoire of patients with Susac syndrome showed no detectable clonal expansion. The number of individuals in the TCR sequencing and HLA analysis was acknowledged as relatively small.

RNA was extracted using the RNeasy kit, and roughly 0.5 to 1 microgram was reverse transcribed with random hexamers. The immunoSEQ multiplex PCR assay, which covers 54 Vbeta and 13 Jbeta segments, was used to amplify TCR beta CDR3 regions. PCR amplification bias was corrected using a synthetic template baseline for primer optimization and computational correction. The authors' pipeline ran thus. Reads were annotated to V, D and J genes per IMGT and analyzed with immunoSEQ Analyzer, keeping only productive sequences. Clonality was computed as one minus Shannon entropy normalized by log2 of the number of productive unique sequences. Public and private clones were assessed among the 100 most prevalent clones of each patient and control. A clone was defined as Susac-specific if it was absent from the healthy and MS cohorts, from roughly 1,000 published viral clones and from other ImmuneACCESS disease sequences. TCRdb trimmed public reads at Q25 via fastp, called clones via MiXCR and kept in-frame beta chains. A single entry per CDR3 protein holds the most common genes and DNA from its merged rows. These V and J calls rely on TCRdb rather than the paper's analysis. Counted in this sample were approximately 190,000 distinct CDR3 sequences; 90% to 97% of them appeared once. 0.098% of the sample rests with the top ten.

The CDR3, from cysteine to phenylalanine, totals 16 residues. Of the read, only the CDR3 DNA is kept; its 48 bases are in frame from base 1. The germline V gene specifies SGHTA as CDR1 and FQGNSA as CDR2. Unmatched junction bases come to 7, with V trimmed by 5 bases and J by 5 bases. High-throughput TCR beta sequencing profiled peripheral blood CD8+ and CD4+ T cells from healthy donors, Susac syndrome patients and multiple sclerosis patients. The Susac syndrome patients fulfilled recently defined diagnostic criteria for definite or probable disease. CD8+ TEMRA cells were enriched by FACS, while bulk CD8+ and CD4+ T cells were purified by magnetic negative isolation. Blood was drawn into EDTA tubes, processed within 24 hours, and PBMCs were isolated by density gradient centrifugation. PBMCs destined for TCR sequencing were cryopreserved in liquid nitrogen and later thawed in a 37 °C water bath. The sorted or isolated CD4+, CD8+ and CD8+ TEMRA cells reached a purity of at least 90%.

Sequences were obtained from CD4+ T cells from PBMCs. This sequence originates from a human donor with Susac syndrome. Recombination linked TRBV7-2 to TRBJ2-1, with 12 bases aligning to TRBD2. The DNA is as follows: TGTGCCAGCAGCCCTGATCTAGCGGGGGGGGACAATGAGCAGTTCTTC. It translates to CASSPDLAGGDNEQFF.